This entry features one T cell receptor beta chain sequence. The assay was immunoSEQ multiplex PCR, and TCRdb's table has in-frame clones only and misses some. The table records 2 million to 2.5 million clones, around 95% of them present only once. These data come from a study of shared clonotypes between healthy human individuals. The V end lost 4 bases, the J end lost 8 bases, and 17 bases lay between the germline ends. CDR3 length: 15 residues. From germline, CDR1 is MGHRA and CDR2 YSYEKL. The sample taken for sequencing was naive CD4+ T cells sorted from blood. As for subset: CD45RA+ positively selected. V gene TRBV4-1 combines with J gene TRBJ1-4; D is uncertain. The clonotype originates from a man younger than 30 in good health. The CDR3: CASSPGVGSFEKLFF. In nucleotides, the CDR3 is TGCGCCAGCAGCCCCGGGGTGGGGAGTTTCGAAAAACTGTTTTTT.